The sequence of this T cell receptor (beta chain) was determined in a study of shared clonotypes between healthy human individuals. Study observations and caveats: Some clonotypes were shared by all four sorted-subset donors, while others were not shared. The non-shared ones had lower generation probabilities than the shared ones.

Profiling relied on immunoSEQ multiplex PCR, and the TCRdb table lists in-frame clones only, not all of them. Of some 1,900,000 clones listed, about 95% were seen once; the top ten hold more than 0.95%. This clone was seen a single time. Its antigen is not known. CD45RO-negative, CCR7-selected cells formed the naive CD8 fraction, which excluded terminally differentiated effector memory CD45RA+ cells. The CDR3 has 13 residues. V dropped 8 bases and J dropped 9; count of bases not matched to a gene: 11. From germline, CDR1 is MNHNS and CDR2 SASEGT. The material sequenced was naive CD8+ T cells sorted from blood. This clonotype was sampled from a man aged 18 to 35 in good health. The chain employs TRBV6-1 and TRBJ2-7, with 9 bases identical to TRBD1. The CDR3 is CASETGTGLLQYF. The CDR3, as DNA: TGTGCCAGCGAAACCGGGACAGGGCTTTTGCAGTACTTC.